The 32 T cell receptor beta chains below all came from one sample that was sequenced in a study of molecular identifiers for immune sequencing clone quantification. TCRdb recomputed calls from the PCR reads with MiXCR, one row per CDR3 protein. The table includes nearly 650,000 distinct CDR3 sequences, around 25% detected once. Source material: naive CD8+ T cells from blood, with Jurkat cell RNA spiked in. The subset was: FACS-sorted CD8+CD4-CCR7+CD45RA+ naive T cells. The receptor source for this set is a human donor in good health. Some libraries in this study had Jurkat cell RNA spiked in.

This clonotype was counted only a few times. This sequence joins TRBV5-5 and TRBJ1-3; 9 bases align to TRBD1. V dropped 4 bases and J dropped 4; count of bases not matched to a gene: 6. The CDR3 length is 15 residues. Germline values: CDR1 SGHKS, CDR2 YYEKEE (reference sequence). CDR3 residues: CASSPGQGAGNTIYF. The CDR3 DNA sequence: TGTGCCAGCAGCCCGGGACAGGGTGCAGGAAACACCATATATTTT.

This clonotype has at least ten counts. V usage is TRBV9 and J usage is TRBJ2-7; 9 bases line up with TRBD1. Trimming took 3 bases from V and 5 from J; bases not matched to a gene: 9. Germline V gene data show CDR1 as SGDLS and CDR2 as YYNGEE. CDR3 length equals 15 residues. Here the CDR3 reads CASSEGQGIVHEQYF. The CDR3 region has the DNA TGTGCCAGCAGCGAGGGACAGGGTATTGTCCACGAGCAGTACTTC.

About this clonotype itself: The CDR3 end shows no conserved phenylalanine or tryptophan, and so a read error is likely. The V and J genes are TRBV27 and TRBJ2-3; TRBD1 might be the D (5 bases). CDR1 and CDR2 (germline): MNHEY, SMNVEV (reference sequence). The CDR3 is 14 amino acids. The CDR3 reads CASSLGVSTDTQYS. CDR3 in DNA: TGTGCCAGTAGTTTAGGGGTTAGCACAGATACGCAGTATTCT.

Comment on this clonotype: Possible read error: a much larger clone is one base away. The V gene is TRBV30, the J gene TRBJ2-1; D may be TRBD2 (5 bases). The V end was cut by 3 bases, the J end by 9 bases, with 12 bases between. The germline V gene has CDR1 GTSNPN and CDR2 SVGIG (reference sequence). The CDR3 runs to 12 residues. The CDR3 DNA reads as TGTGCCTGGAGCGGACTCCTCAGTGAGCAGTTCTTC. Translating it yields CAWSGLLSEQFF.

Comments on this clonotype: A clone one base away is much larger, so this may be a read error. This likely comes from a read error, as the CDR3 has no conserved phenylalanine or tryptophan at its end. The chain combines TRBV7-9 with TRBJ2-5; D not certain. Germline assignment: CDR1 SEHNR and CDR2 FQNEAQ (reference sequence). V dropped 1 base and J dropped 3 bases, with 12 bases sitting between them. The CDR3 has 15 amino acids. This CDR3 is CASSLVLLGKETQYI. CDR3 sequence (DNA): TGTGCCAGCAGCTTAGTACTTTTGGGGAAAGAGACCCAGTACATC.

This clonotype was detected ten times or more. CDR3 coding DNA: TGTGCCAGCAGTTTATATTCAGGGGGCGTCGCTGAAGCTTTCTTT. Translating gives CASSLYSGGVAEAFF. The V call is TRBV28, the J call TRBJ1-1; TRBD1 agrees at 8 bases. The germline CDR1 and CDR2 sequences are MDHEN and SYDVKM. The CDR3 has 15 residues. J was trimmed by 6 bases and V by 1 base; bases with no gene match: 7. Full variable domain (rest looked up from reference TRBV28 and TRBJ1-1): DVKVTQSSRYLVKRTGEKVFLECVQDMDHENMFWYRQDPGLGLRLIYFSYDVKMKEKGDIPEGYSVSREKKERFSLILESASTNQTSMYLCASSLYSGGVAEAFFGQGTRLTVV.

This clonotype was counted between two and nine times. The genes are TRBV29-1 and TRBJ2-7, with 8 nucleotides matching TRBD1. The CDR3 is 16 amino acids. Per germline, CDR1 SQVTM and CDR2 ANQGSEA. The V and J ends lost 1 base and 4 bases, in that order; junction bases with no gene match: 12. CDR3 in DNA: TGCAGCGTTGAAGTAGGTGATTTGACAGGGGATTACGAGCAGTACTTC. Translated, it gives CSVEVGDLTGDYEQYF.

This clonotype was seen more than once but under ten times. At one of its ends the junction is not consistent with the germline gene, which may arise from a read error. This chain joins TRBV29-1 and TRBJ2-7; 7 bases line up with TRBD1. The length of the CDR3 is 15 residues. The germline V gene has CDR1 SQVTM and CDR2 ANQGSEA. CDR3: CSVEVTSGTAYERYF. CDR3 coding DNA: TGCAGCGTTGAAGTCACATCCGGGACAGCGTACGAGCGGTACTTC.

The chain joins TRBV7-9 to TRBJ1-1; 7 positions match TRBD1. Looked up from germline, CDR1 is SEHNR and CDR2 is FQNEAQ (reference sequence). The CDR3 length is 15 residues. J gave up 6 bases and V 3 bases, and 10 bases lay outside the gene matches. CDR3 in DNA: TGTGCCAGCAGCTTGTCGACAGGGCTCGTCGCTGAAGCTTTCTTT. Protein sequence: CASSLSTGLVAEAFF. Based on the CDR3 plus reference TRBV7-9 and TRBJ1-1, the full variable domain is DTGVSQNPRHKITKRGQNVTFRCDPISEHNRLYWYRQTLGQGPEFLTYFQNEAQLEKSRLLSDRFSAERPKGSFSTLEIQRTEQGDSAMYLCASSLSTGLVAEAFFGQGTRLTVV.

The gene calls are TRBV29-1 and TRBJ2-1, with a tentative D call TRBD1 (6 bases). CDR3 length: 13 residues. V lost 4 bases, J lost 8 bases, and 15 bases lay in between. In germline, CDR1 is SQVTM, CDR2 ANQGSEA. CDR3 DNA sequence: TGCAGCGTTGGGAAACAAACAGGGTATGAGCAGTTCTTC. This encodes CSVGKQTGYEQFF.

The genes are TRBV6-5 and TRBJ1-1; D not resolved. The CDR3 runs 13 residues. Germline CDR1 is MNHEY and CDR2 is SVGAGI. Trimming took 6 bases from V and 3 from J, leaving 11 bases between them. CDR3 in amino acids: CASSLTRYTEAFF. In DNA form, the CDR3 reads TGTGCCAGCAGCCTGACGCGGTACACTGAAGCTTTCTTT.

This clonotype occurred a few times. This chain joins TRBV5-1 and TRBJ2-7, with 10 bases fitting TRBD1. Germline values: CDR1 SGHRS, CDR2 YFSETQ. The ends lost 3 bases at V and 4 bases at J; junction bases unmatched: 10. This CDR3 has 16 residues. The CDR3 nucleotides read TGCGCCAGCAGCTGGAACCCCGGGACAGGGGTTTACGAGCAGTACTTC. It codes for CASSWNPGTGVYEQYF.

The chain uses TRBV20-1 and TRBJ2-3, with unresolved D. Gene TRBJ1-5 matches the end of the DNA better, so the J call may be wrong. Germline CDR1 reads DFQATT; CDR2 reads SNEGSKA (reference sequence). The CDR3 is 16 amino acids. Here the CDR3 reads CSARGPRLPRTDTQHF. CDR3 DNA sequence: TGCAGTGCTAGAGGCCCCCGACTACCCCGCACAGATACGCAGCATTTT.

This clonotype has ten or more counts. The V gene is TRBV29-1, the J gene TRBJ1-3; D gene ambiguous. CDR3 length: 15 residues. Trimming shortened V by 4 bases and J by 0 bases, and 13 bases separated the two germline ends. Germline CDR1 and CDR2: SQVTM and ANQGSEA. The CDR3 sequence: CSVGVLTVSGNTIYF. The CDR3 region has the DNA TGCAGCGTTGGGGTCCTCACCGTCTCTGGAAACACCATATATTTT.

V and J are TRBV6-1 and TRBJ1-3; perhaps TRBD1 as D (6 bases). The CDR3 spans 18 residues. Trimming cost V 1 base and J 3 bases, with 19 bases left between them. Germline V gene data show CDR1 as MNHNS and CDR2 as SASEGT. CDR3 amino acids: CASSEVSSGGLSGNTIYF. DNA of the CDR3: TGTGCCAGCAGTGAAGTGTCTTCCGGGGGGCTCAGTGGAAACACCATATATTTT.

This clonotype appeared many times. The chain carries TRBV20-1 and TRBJ2-3; 9 bases agree with TRBD2. Germline lookup yields CDR1 DFQATT and CDR2 SNEGSKA (reference sequence). The CDR3 loop spans 18 amino acids. The J segment lost 15 bases and the V segment lost 3 bases, leaving 28 bases of the junction unmatched. The CDR3 DNA sequence: TGCAGTGCTAGGGGACTAGCCAACACAGAAGTCGTAGCCAGCACTTCTTATTTT. It translates to CSARGLANTEVVASTSYF.

This clonotype was counted a few times. This clone may be a read error of a much larger clone one base away. This chain uses TRBV29-1 with TRBJ2-3; D ambiguous. Germline CDR1 and CDR2: SQVTM and ANQGSEA. The V end lost 3 bases, the J end lost 10 bases, and 8 bases lay between the germline ends. The CDR3 is 10 residues long. In nucleotides, the CDR3 is TGCAGCGTTGATGTTGGTTCGCAGTATTTT. It translates to CSVDVGSQYF.

The chain has TRBV28 and TRBJ1-6; D unclear. The germline CDR1 and CDR2 sequences are MDHEN and SYDVKM. The CDR3 consists of 14 residues. Trimming removed 8 bases at V and 4 bases at J, with 12 bases between. The CDR3 reads CASGRPRYNSPLHF. CDR3 in DNA: TGTGCCAGCGGTCGGCCTAGATATAATTCACCCCTCCACTTT.

This clonotype appeared many times. The CDR3 DNA reads TGTGCCAGCAGCTTCGGCGCAGGGGCCTACGAGCAGTACTTC. This codes for CASSFGAGAYEQYF. The V gene is TRBV11-2, the J gene TRBJ2-7; tentatively, D is TRBD1 (6 bases). The CDR3 runs to 14 residues. The V end was cut by 3 bases, the J end by 2 bases, with 11 bases between. Per the germline V gene, CDR1 is SGHAT and CDR2 is FQNNGV. The whole variable domain, filled in from reference TRBV11-2 and TRBJ2-7, reads EAGVAQSPRYKIIEKRQSVAFWCNPISGHATLYWYQQILGQGPKLLIQFQNNGVVDDSQLPKDRFSAERLKGVDSTLKIQPAKLEDSAVYLCASSFGAGAYEQYFGPGTRLTVT.

J is TRBJ1-1 and V is TRBV30; a possible D gene is TRBD1 (6 bases). In germline, CDR1 is GTSNPN, CDR2 SVGIG (reference sequence). The V end was cut by 2 bases, the J end by 9 bases, with 10 bases between. This CDR3 comprises 11 residues. The CDR3 DNA follows: TGTGCCTGGAGTTACAGGGTCCAAGCTTTCTTT. Encoded protein: CAWSYRVQAFF.

This clonotype appeared a few times. This chain uses TRBV6-1 with TRBJ2-7; 9 bases line up with TRBD1. Germline CDR1 and CDR2: MNHNS and SASEGT. The CDR3 is 15 amino acids. The ends lost 1 base at V and 3 bases at J; junction bases unmatched: 4. The CDR3 region is CASSEGGQGLYEQYF. The CDR3, as DNA: TGTGCCAGCAGTGAAGGGGGACAGGGTCTCTACGAGCAGTACTTC.

This clonotype was seen only once. This may be a read error, as it is one base from a much larger clone. The chain uses TRBV27 and TRBJ2-7; D gene unclear. The length of the CDR3 is 14 residues. The ends were cut back, 3 bases at V and 2 bases at J, with 11 bases in the middle. Germline CDR1 and CDR2: MNHEY and SMNVEV (reference sequence). As DNA, the CDR3 is TGTGCCAGCAGTTTGTCCAGGTGGCCCTACGAGCAGTACTTC. Its protein is CASSLSRWPYEQYF.

The rearrangement joins TRBV7-9 to TRBJ1-2; 10 positions agree with TRBD1. CDR1 and CDR2 from the germline V gene are SEHNR and FQNEAQ (reference sequence). The V gene end was trimmed by 5 bases and the J gene end by 7 bases; junction bases not matched to a gene: 7. The CDR3 is 14 residues long. CDR3 residues: CASSPGTGDGGYTF. The DNA for the CDR3 is TGTGCCAGCAGCCCTGGGACAGGGGACGGTGGCTACACCTTC.

As regards this clonotype: The missing conserved phenylalanine or tryptophan at the end of this CDR3 makes a read error likely. The chain joins TRBV5-6 to TRBJ1-1; D possibly corresponds to TRBD1 (5 bases). Germline V gene lookup returns CDR1 SGHDT and CDR2 YYEEEE. The V and J ends lost 4 bases and 0 bases respectively, with 16 bases between them. The CDR3 extends over 16 amino acids. DNA of the CDR3: TGTGCCAGCAGCAGTGGGACGGGGAGGCTGAACACTGAAGCTTTCTCT. Translation: CASSSGTGRLNTEAFS.

A few counts support this clonotype. The chain uses TRBV6-6 and TRBJ2-5; D perhaps matches TRBD1 (6 bases). V was clipped by 5 bases and J by 0 bases, with 19 bases between them. The germline V gene has CDR1 MNHNY and CDR2 SVGAGI (reference sequence). The CDR3 has 17 residues. Here the CDR3 DNA reads TGTGCCAGCAGTAAAAGCTCCAGGGGTCCCCACCAAGAGACCCAGTACTTC. Residues: CASSKSSRGPHQETQYF.

This clonotype has just a few counts. The V and J genes are TRBV6-2 or TRBV6-3 and TRBJ2-5; 9 bases match TRBD1. The CDR3 loop spans 17 amino acids. Germline CDR1 reads MNHEY; CDR2 reads SVGEGT. Unmatched junction bases numbered 14, after V lost 2 bases and J lost 7 bases. The DNA for the CDR3 is TGTGCCAGCAGTTACCCGGACAGGGGCCCGTTCGGGGCGACCCAGTACTTC. Protein product: CASSYPDRGPFGATQYF.

This clonotype was seen many times. The chain joins TRBV29-1 to TRBJ1-1, with 7 nucleotides matching TRBD1. Germline CDR1 reads SQVTM; CDR2 reads ANQGSEA. The CDR3 sequence is 14 residues long. V shed 3 bases, J shed 3 bases, and the junction held 7 bases outside the gene matches. CDR3 region: CSVEPTGLDTEAFF. In DNA, the CDR3 is TGCAGCGTTGAGCCGACAGGGTTGGACACTGAAGCTTTCTTT.

This clonotype was recorded many times. The gene calls are TRBV29-1 and TRBJ1-3, with D hard to call. The CDR3 is made up of 13 amino acids. Germline V gives CDR1 SQVTM, CDR2 ANQGSEA. V lost 0 bases and J 6 bases, leaving 9 bases between the germline ends. The CDR3 bases are TGCAGCGTTGAAGATCTGGTCTTAAACACCATATATTTT. Translation: CSVEDLVLNTIYF.

Remarks on this clonotype: Since a much larger clone is just one base distant, this may be a read error. The CDR3 does not close with the conserved phenylalanine or tryptophan, likely indicating a read error. The genes are TRBV6-5 and TRBJ2-7; a possible D gene is TRBD2 (5 bases). Germline lookup yields CDR1 MNHEY and CDR2 SVGAGI. There are 14 residues in the CDR3. Trimming stripped 1 base from V and 2 bases from J, with 9 bases between. The CDR3 spells CASSYYGGAYEQYL. CDR3 bases: TGTGCCAGCAGTTACTACGGAGGAGCCTACGAGCAGTACCTC.

This clonotype was seen only once. It may be a read error: a sequence one base away is much more abundant. This chain uses TRBV5-6 with TRBJ1-4, with TRBD1 identical over 8 bases. CDR3 length: 15 residues. Per germline, CDR1 SGHDT and CDR2 YYEEEE. In DNA, the CDR3 is TGTGCCGGCAGCTTGGACAGGGTTTGGGAAGAAAAACTGTTTTTT. This translates into CAGSLDRVWEEKLFF.

At least ten counts were recorded for this clonotype. The chain employs TRBV7-9 and TRBJ2-7, with a tentative D call TRBD1 (6 bases). V shed 5 bases and J shed 3 bases, with 14 bases lying between them. CDR3 length equals 14 residues. Germline V gene lookup returns CDR1 SEHNR and CDR2 FQNEAQ (reference sequence). The CDR3 nucleotides are TGTGCCAGCAGCCCGAGGACAGCTCACTACGAGCAGTACTTC. Protein sequence: CASSPRTAHYEQYF.

Concerning this clonotype: This sequence may be a read error, since a much larger clone differs from it by one base. The J gene is TRBJ2-6, the V gene TRBV13; D remains unclear. This CDR3 spans 20 amino acids. Germline V gene lookup returns CDR1 PRHDT and CDR2 FYEKMQ (reference sequence). CDR3 DNA sequence: TGTGCCGGCAGCTCTGCCGGAGTGCAGATTATCAGCTCTGGGGCCAACGTCCTGACTTTC. Its protein is CAGSSAGVQIISSGANVLTF.